Below, 13 T cell receptor beta chains from the same sample are listed, as sequenced in a study of tumor-infiltrating lymphocytes in primary liver carcinoma. With roughly 540 ng total RNA as template and a constant-region primer, TCR beta cDNA was made. The TCR beta library was amplified through three nested multiplex PCR rounds in a modified ARM-PCR procedure. TRBV1-TRBV30 forward and Cbeta reverse primers drove the first two roughly 10-cycle rounds. TCRdb reprocessed the multiplex PCR reads with MiXCR, giving one entry per CDR3 protein. This table holds about 110,000 distinct CDR3 sequences, approximately 80% found once. For each extraction, RNA and DNA were obtained together from around 18-30 mg of unsorted bulk tissue. Sequencing was done on a sample of liver tumor tissue from sampling region 3. As to subset: tumor region T3, left-lateral pole. The receptors were sampled from a man in his forties with primary liver carcinoma and hepatitis B virus infection.

As for this clonotype: At one of its ends the junction is not consistent with the germline gene, which may arise from a read error. The chain couples TRBV6-2 or TRBV6-3 to TRBJ2-3, with 10 positions matching TRBD2. CDR3 length: 16 amino acids. CDR1 is MNHEY, CDR2 SVGEGT, per germline. The CDR3 reads CASSYPAGGPTDTQYF. The CDR3 nucleotides are TGTGCCAGCAGTTACCCAGCGGGAGGGCCGACAGACACGCAGTATTTT.

This clonotype has more than one count but fewer than ten. The junction differs from germline at one of its ends, possibly a read error. The rearrangement joins TRBV10-3 to TRBJ1-3, with D perhaps matching TRBD1 (6 bases). This CDR3 is built from 13 residues. Germline V CDR1 and CDR2: ENHRY, SYGVKD. The CDR3 DNA follows: TGTGCCTTCAGTCAGGGGAGTGGAGACACCATATATTTT. Translated, it gives CAFSQGSGDTIYF.

As to this clonotype: The junction does not match germline at one end; this may be a read error. The V call is TRBV6-5, the J call TRBJ2-7, with TRBD2 identical over 10 bases. The CDR3 totals 14 residues. Germline V gives CDR1 MNHEY, CDR2 SVGAGI. The CDR3 region is CAISSSAGGGAQYF. The CDR3 coding sequence is TGTGCCATCAGTTCTTCAGCGGGAGGGGGCGCGCAGTACTTC.

Concerning this clonotype itself: The conserved closing phenylalanine or tryptophan is absent in this CDR3, likely reflecting a read error. The chain links TRBV11-3 to TRBJ2-1; D unresolved. CDR3 length: 14 residues. Germline-derived CDR1 and CDR2 are SGHNT and YENEEA. The CDR3 protein is CVSSLGVSGNEQFL. The CDR3 region has the DNA TGTGTCAGCAGCTTAGGCGTCTCGGGCAATGAGCAGTTCTTA.

A note on this clonotype: The missing conserved phenylalanine or tryptophan at the end of this CDR3 makes a read error likely. The V call is TRBV14, the J call TRBJ2-1, with no clear D. The CDR3 consists of 16 residues. CDR1 and CDR2 from the germline V gene are SGHDN and FVKESK. V lost 6 bases and J lost 5, with 20 bases in between. This chain's CDR3 is CASSAVVGWVNNEQFL. In DNA form, the CDR3 reads TGTGCCAGCAGTGCCGTAGTAGGATGGGTAAACAATGAGCAGTTCCTC.

Details on this clonotype: At one boundary the junction diverges from the germline segment, which might be a read error. The V and J genes are TRBV28 and TRBJ2-3; D remains ambiguous. Looked up from germline, CDR1 is MDHEN and CDR2 is SYDVKM. The CDR3 runs to 14 residues. The CDR3 DNA sequence: TGTGCCAGCAGTTTTGAAGGCGGCACAGATACGCATTATTTT. Its protein is CASSFEGGTDTHYF.

This clonotype was seen a handful of times. At one end the junction does not follow the germline gene, possibly because of a read error. The chain is built from TRBV29-1 and TRBJ1-5; possibly TRBD1 for D (6 bases). From germline, CDR1 is SQVTM and CDR2 ANQGSEA. The CDR3 has 13 residues. The CDR3 DNA reads as TGTAGCGTTGAGTTGGGGGCAGGGCAGCCCCAGCAATTT. It is translated as CSVELGAGQPQQF.

As for this clonotype: The junction differs from germline at one of its ends, possibly a read error. V and J are TRBV4-3 and TRBJ2-5; D is undetermined. The CDR3 spans 13 residues. From germline, CDR1 is LGHNA and CDR2 YSLEER. Here the CDR3 DNA reads TGCGTCAGCAGCCAAGATATGGGGGAGACCCAGTACTTC. Its translation: CVSSQDMGETQYF.

The chain joins TRBV5-1 to TRBJ2-2; TRBD1 is a possible D gene (6 bases). V was shortened by 5 bases and J by 2 bases, with 13 bases between the two germline ends. CDR1 is SGHRS and CDR2 is YFSETQ in the germline V gene. The CDR3 extends over 15 amino acids. CDR3 amino acids: CASRDRIPNTGELFF. The CDR3 nucleotides are TGCGCCAGCAGAGACAGGATCCCTAACACCGGGGAGCTGTTTTTT.

Details on this clonotype: The junction departs from the called germline gene at one end, perhaps through a read error. This chain joins TRBV5-4 and TRBJ1-1, with D hard to call. The CDR3 runs 14 residues. The germline V gene has CDR1 SGHNT and CDR2 YYREEE (reference sequence). This chain's CDR3 is CASSFGVLNTEAFF. For the CDR3, the DNA is TGCGCCAGCAGCTTTGGGGTCTTGAACACTGAAGCTTTCTTT.

Worth noting for this clonotype: The CDR3 does not close with the conserved phenylalanine or tryptophan, likely indicating a read error. V gene TRBV12-5 combines with J gene TRBJ2-7; D possibly matches TRBD1 or TRBD2 (5 bases each). The CDR3 has 13 residues. Looked up from germline, CDR1 is LGHNT and CDR2 is FRNRAP. CDR3 amino acids: CASEGTCSYEQYI. CDR3 bases: TGCGCCAGTGAGGGGACCTGTTCCTACGAGCAGTACATC.

Remarks on this clonotype: A single base separates this from a much larger clone, so it may be a read error. The chain is built from TRBV5-1 and TRBJ2-1, with 8 bases lining up with TRBD1. The CDR3 is 16 amino acids. Looked up from germline, CDR1 is SGHRS and CDR2 is YFSETQ. The CDR3 protein is CASSTQGQGVYSEQFF. CDR3 DNA: TGCGCCAGCAGCACCCAAGGACAGGGCGTCTACAGTGAGCAGTTCTTC.

This clonotype was recorded many times. The V gene is TRBV30, the J gene TRBJ1-4; weak D call: TRBD1 (5 bases). CDR1 is GTSNPN and CDR2 is SVGIG in the germline V gene (reference sequence). V lost 7 bases and J lost 4, with 16 bases in between. This CDR3 has 14 amino acids. The CDR3 reads CAYSMRGINEKLFF. The DNA of the CDR3 is TGTGCCTACTCCATGCGGGGGATTAATGAAAAACTGTTTTTT.